The T cell receptor beta chain described here comes from a study of T cells in Graves' hyperthyroidism and ophthalmopathy. Thyroid ultrasound and orbital computed tomography, with clinical symptoms and serum thyroxine and TRAb, informed diagnoses. Extraction of PBMCs used roughly 9.3 ml of fresh peripheral blood. Amplified TCR beta CDR3 regions derived from RNA transcripts. A set of HTBI primers served as the primers for a first-round RT-PCR of the TCR CDR3. Using its own MiXCR run on the multiplex PCR reads, TCRdb lists one record per CDR3 protein. Among about 840,000 distinct CDR3 sequences, roughly 37% were seen once, and the ten largest hold 7% to 10%. With regard to this clonotype: Possible read error: a much larger clone is one base away.

From germline, CDR1 is SQVTM and CDR2 ANQGSEA. The CDR3 is 12 residues long. Trimming took off 4 bases at V and 3 bases at J, with 10 bases between the two ends. Specimen: blood. The origin of this receptor is a man between 18 and 29 years old with Graves' hyperthyroidism. V is TRBV29-1 and J is TRBJ2-7, with D possibly being TRBD2 (6 bases). For the CDR3, the DNA is TGCAGCGTTGCCCGGGACTTCTACGAGCAGTACTTC. This sequence encodes CSVARDFYEQYF.